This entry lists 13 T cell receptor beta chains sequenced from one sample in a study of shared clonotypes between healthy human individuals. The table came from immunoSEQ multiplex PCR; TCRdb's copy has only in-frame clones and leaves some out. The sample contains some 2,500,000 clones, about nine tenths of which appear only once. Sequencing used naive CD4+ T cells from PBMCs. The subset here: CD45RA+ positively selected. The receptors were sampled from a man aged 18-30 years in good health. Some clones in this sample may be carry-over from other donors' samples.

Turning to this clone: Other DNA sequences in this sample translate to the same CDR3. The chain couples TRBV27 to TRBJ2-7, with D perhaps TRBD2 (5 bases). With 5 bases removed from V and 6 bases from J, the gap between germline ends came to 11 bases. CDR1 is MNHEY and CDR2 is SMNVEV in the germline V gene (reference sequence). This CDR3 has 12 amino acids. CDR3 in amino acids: CASSPLRGEQYF. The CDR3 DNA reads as TGTGCCAGCAGTCCTCTTCGGGGCGAGCAGTACTTC.

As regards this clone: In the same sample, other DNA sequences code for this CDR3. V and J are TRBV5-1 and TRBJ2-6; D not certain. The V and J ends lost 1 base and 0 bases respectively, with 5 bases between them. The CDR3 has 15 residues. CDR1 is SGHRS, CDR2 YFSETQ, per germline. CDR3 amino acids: CASSLTGSGANVLTF. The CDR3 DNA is TGCGCCAGCAGCTTGACGGGCTCTGGGGCCAACGTCCTGACTTTC.

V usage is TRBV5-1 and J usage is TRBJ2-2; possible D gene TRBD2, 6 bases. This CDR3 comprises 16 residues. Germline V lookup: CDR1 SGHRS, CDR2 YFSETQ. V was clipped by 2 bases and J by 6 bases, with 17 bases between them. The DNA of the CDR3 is TGCGCCAGCAGCTTCCTCGGGGGTCTCTCCTCCGGGGAGCTGTTTTTT. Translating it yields CASSFLGGLSSGELFF.

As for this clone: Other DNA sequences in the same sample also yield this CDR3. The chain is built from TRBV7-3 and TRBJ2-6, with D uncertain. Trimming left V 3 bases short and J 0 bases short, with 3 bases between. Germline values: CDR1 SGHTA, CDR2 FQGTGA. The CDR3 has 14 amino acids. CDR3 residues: CASSLGSGANVLTF. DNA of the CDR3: TGTGCCAGCAGCTTGGGCTCTGGGGCCAACGTCCTGACTTTC.

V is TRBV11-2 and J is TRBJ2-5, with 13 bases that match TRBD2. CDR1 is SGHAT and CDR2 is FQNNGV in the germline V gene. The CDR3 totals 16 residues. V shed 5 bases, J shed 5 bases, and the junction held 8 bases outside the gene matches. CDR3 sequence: CASSELLAGGRETQYF. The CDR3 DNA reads TGTGCCAGCAGCGAACTACTAGCGGGAGGGCGGGAGACCCAGTACTTC.

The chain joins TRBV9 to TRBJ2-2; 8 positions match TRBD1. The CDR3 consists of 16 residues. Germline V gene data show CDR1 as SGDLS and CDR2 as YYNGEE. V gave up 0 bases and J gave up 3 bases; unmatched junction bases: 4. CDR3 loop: CASSVGTGKDTGELFF. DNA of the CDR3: TGTGCCAGCAGCGTAGGGACAGGGAAGGACACCGGGGAGCTGTTTTTT.

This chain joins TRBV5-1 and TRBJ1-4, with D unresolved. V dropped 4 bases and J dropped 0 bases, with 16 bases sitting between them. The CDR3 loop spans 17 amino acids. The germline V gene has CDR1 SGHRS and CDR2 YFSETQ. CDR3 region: CASSIPDGSATNEKLFF. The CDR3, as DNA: TGCGCCAGCAGCATCCCGGACGGGAGTGCAACTAATGAAAAACTGTTTTTT.

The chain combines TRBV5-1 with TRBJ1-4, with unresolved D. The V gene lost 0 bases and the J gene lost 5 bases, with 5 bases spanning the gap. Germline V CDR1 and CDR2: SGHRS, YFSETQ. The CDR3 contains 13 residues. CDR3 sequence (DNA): TGCGCCAGCAGCTTGGACAAGAATGAAAAACTGTTTTTT. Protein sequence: CASSLDKNEKLFF.

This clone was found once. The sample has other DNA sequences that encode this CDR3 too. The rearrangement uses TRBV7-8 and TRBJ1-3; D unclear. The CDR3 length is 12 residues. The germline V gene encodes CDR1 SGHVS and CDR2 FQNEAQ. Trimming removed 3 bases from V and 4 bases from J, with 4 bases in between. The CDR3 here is CASSFPGNTIYF. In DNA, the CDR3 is TGTGCCAGCAGCTTCCCGGGAAACACCATATATTTT.

The CDR3 is CASITGRSGANVLTF. The CDR3, as DNA: TGTGCCAGCATTACAGGGAGGTCTGGGGCCAACGTCCTGACTTTC. The chain recombines TRBV6-1 with TRBJ2-6; perhaps D is TRBD1 or TRBD2 (6 bases each). The length of the CDR3 is 15 residues. Germline loops: CDR1 MNHNS, CDR2 SASEGT. V shed 7 bases and J shed 1 base, with 11 bases lying between them.

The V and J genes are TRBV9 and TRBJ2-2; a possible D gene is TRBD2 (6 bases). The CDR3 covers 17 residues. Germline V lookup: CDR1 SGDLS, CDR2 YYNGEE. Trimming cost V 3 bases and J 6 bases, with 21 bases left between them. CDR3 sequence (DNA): TGTGCCAGCAGCGCACGCCGGGGGTCGCAAACCCCCGGGGAGCTGTTTTTT. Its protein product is CASSARRGSQTPGELFF.

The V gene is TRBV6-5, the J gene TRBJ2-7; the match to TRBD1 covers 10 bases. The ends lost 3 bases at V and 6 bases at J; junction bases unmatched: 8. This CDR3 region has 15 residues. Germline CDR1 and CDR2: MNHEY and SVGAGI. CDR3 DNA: TGTGCCAGCAGTTATCGACAGGGGGCGGTCAGCGAGCAGTACTTC. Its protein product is CASSYRQGAVSEQYF.

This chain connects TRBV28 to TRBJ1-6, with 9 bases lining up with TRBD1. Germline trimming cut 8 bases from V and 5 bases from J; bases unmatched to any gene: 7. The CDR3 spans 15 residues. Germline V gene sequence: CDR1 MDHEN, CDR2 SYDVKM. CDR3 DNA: TGTGCCAGCTTCCGGGACAGGGTCGATAATTCACCCCTCCACTTT. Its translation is CASFRDRVDNSPLHF.